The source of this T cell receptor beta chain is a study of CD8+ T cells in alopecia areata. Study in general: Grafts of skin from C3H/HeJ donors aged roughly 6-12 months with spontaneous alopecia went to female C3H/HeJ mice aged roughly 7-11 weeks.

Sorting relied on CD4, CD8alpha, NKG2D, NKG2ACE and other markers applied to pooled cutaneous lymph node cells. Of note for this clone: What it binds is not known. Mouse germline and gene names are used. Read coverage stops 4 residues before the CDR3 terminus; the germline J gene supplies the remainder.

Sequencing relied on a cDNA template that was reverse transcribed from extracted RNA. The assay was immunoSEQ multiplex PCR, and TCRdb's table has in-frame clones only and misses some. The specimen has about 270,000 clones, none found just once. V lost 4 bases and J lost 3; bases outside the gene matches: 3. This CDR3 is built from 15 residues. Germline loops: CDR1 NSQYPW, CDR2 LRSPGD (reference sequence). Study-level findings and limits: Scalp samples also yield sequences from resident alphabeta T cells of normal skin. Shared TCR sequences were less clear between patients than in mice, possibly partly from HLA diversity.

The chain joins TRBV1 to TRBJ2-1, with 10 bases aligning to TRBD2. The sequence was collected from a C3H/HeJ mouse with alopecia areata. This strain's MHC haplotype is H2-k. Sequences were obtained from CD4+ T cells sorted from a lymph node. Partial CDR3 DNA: TGCACCTGCAGTGGGGGACTGGGGCCCTATGCT. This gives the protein CTCSGGLGPYA. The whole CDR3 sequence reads CTCSGGLGPYAEQFF.